Below, 21 T cell receptor beta chains from the same sample are listed, as sequenced in a study of OX40 agonist ivuxolimab in advanced cancers. Profiling relied on immunoSEQ multiplex PCR, and the TCRdb table lists in-frame clones only, not all of them. The data contain about 23,000 clones, less than 90% of them singletons. This specimen was CD4+ or CD8+ T cells sorted from blood, taken in a trial of the OX40 agonist ivuxolimab. The receptors stem from an adult with an advanced solid tumor such as melanoma, head and neck, liver or kidney cancer.

This clone appeared once. The rearrangement uses TRBV30 and TRBJ1-3; the D is unclear. The CDR3 spans 14 residues. V was pared by 0 bases and J by 4 bases, with 10 bases between. CDR1 and CDR2 from the germline V gene are GTSNPN and SVGIG (reference sequence). The CDR3 protein is CAWSVQTVGNTIYF. In nucleotides, the CDR3 is TGTGCCTGGAGTGTACAAACAGTCGGAAACACCATATATTTT.

This clone was picked up one time. CDR3 in DNA: TGTGCCAGGGGGAGGGCTTCTAATGAAAAACTGTTTTTT. It translates to CARGRASNEKLFF. V is TRBV6-1 and J is TRBJ1-4; unclear D gene. V was cut by 9 bases and J by 3 bases, with 11 bases left in between. Germline assignment: CDR1 MNHNS and CDR2 SASEGT. The CDR3 spans 13 residues.

The V call is TRBV2, the J call TRBJ1-4; D call uncertain. Germline-derived CDR1 and CDR2 are SNHLY and FYNNEI. This CDR3 is built from 15 residues. V lost 4 bases to trimming and J lost 0 bases, with 9 bases between them. The DNA for the CDR3 is TGTGCCAGCAGTGCAGACACTTCAACTAATGAAAAACTGTTTTTT. Its translation: CASSADTSTNEKLFF.

The chain recombines TRBV7-9 with TRBJ2-5, with D possibly being TRBD1 (6 bases). Germline lookup yields CDR1 SEHNR and CDR2 FQNEAQ (reference sequence). The CDR3 totals 14 residues. V lost 5 bases to trimming and J lost 9 bases, with 19 bases between them. The CDR3 sequence: CASSAPPGARAQYF. CDR3 in DNA: TGTGCCAGCAGCGCTCCGCCAGGGGCGAGGGCCCAGTACTTC.

The chain joins TRBV5-4 to TRBJ1-1, with a possible D match to TRBD1 (5 bases). The germline CDR1 and CDR2 sequences are SGHNT and YYREEE (reference sequence). The CDR3 is 14 amino acids. Deletions cut 2 bases from V and 1 base from J, with 9 bases between. This CDR3 is CASSFTGRNTEAFF. CDR3 nucleotide sequence: TGTGCCAGCAGCTTCACAGGAAGGAACACTGAAGCTTTCTTT.

The chain has TRBV2 and TRBJ2-5; D ambiguous. This CDR3 is 13 amino acids long. V lost 6 bases, J lost 2 bases, and 10 bases lay in between. Per germline, CDR1 SNHLY and CDR2 FYNNEI. The CDR3 protein is CASSLIGQETQYF. CDR3 sequence (DNA): TGTGCCAGCAGCCTGATTGGGCAAGAGACCCAGTACTTC.

This clone was picked up one time. This chain connects TRBV5-1 to TRBJ2-1; TRBD2 agrees at 13 bases. This CDR3 has 14 amino acids. The J segment lost 10 bases and the V segment lost 0 bases, leaving 1 base of the junction unmatched. Germline V CDR1 and CDR2: SGHRS, YFSETQ. The CDR3 loop is CASSLGLAGGEQFF. The DNA for the CDR3 is TGCGCCAGCAGCTTGGGACTAGCGGGAGGAGAGCAGTTCTTC.

The J gene is TRBJ2-7, the V gene TRBV6-5; TRBD1 matches 7 bases. Germline CDR1 MNHEY, CDR2 SVGAGI. CDR3 length: 13 amino acids. J was trimmed by 5 bases and V by 6 bases; bases with no gene match: 7. Here the CDR3 reads CASRRQGSDEQYF. In nucleotides, the CDR3 is TGTGCCAGCAGGAGACAGGGTAGCGACGAGCAGTACTTC.

This clone has a single count. The genes are TRBV19 and TRBJ1-5; possibly TRBD1 for D (5 bases). CDR3 length: 17 residues. CDR1 is LNHDA and CDR2 is SQIVND in the germline V gene (reference sequence). V was clipped by 3 bases and J by 3 bases, with 18 bases between them. The CDR3 reads CASSISPMGGYNQPQHF. The CDR3 nucleotides read TGTGCCAGTAGTATTTCACCGATGGGGGGGTACAATCAGCCCCAGCATTTT. Using reference TRBV19 and TRBJ1-5 for the parts outside the CDR3, the full variable domain is DGGITQSPKYLFRKEGQNVTLSCEQNLNHDAMYWYRQDPGQGLRLIYYSQIVNDFQKGDIAEGYSVSREKKESFPLTVTSAQKNPTAFYLCASSISPMGGYNQPQHFGDGTRLSIL.

V and J are TRBV9 and TRBJ1-2; D remains unclear. V lost 3 bases, J lost 4 bases, and 13 bases lay in between. CDR1 and CDR2 (germline): SGDLS, YYNGEE. The CDR3 is made up of 14 amino acids. CDR3 loop: CASSGEGSFYGYTF. As DNA, the CDR3 is TGTGCCAGCAGCGGTGAGGGCAGCTTCTATGGCTACACCTTC.

The gene calls are TRBV7-2 and TRBJ2-2; D is unresolved. The CDR3 is made up of 12 amino acids. Germline lookup yields CDR1 SGHTA and CDR2 FQGNSA. The ends were cut back, 0 bases at V and 6 bases at J, with 2 bases in the middle. The CDR3 nucleotides are TGTGCCAGCAGCTTAGCGCCCGGGGAGCTGTTTTTT. This gives the protein CASSLAPGELFF.

This sequence joins TRBV27 and TRBJ1-2; possible D gene TRBD1, 6 bases. This CDR3 region has 16 residues. Trimming pared 5 bases from V and 5 bases from J, leaving 21 bases between. Germline V gene lookup returns CDR1 MNHEY and CDR2 SMNVEV (reference sequence). In DNA, the CDR3 is TGTGCCAGCAGTCCTGGGGGGGGCGGGGCCTCGTATGGCTACACCTTC. It specifies CASSPGGGGASYGYTF.

This chain uses TRBV4-3 with TRBJ2-3, with D unresolved. CDR1 LGHNA and CDR2 YSLEER come from the germline V gene. The CDR3 is 15 residues long. The V end was cut by 4 bases, the J end by 3 bases, with 14 bases between. In nucleotides, the CDR3 is TGCGCCAGCAGCCGGGTCTTAGATGTTACAGATACGCAGTATTTT. Translated: CASSRVLDVTDTQYF.

This sequence joins TRBV7-2 and TRBJ2-3; D perhaps matches TRBD2 (7 bases). Per the germline V gene, CDR1 is SGHTA and CDR2 is FQGNSA. The V end lost 1 base, the J end lost 4 bases, and 12 bases lay between the germline ends. The CDR3 consists of 15 residues. The CDR3 coding sequence is TGTGCCAGCAGCTTAGTGGGGGGGGCCTCAGATACGCAGTATTTT. As protein: CASSLVGGASDTQYF.

The V call is TRBV6-1, the J call TRBJ1-5; possibly TRBD1 for D (5 bases). V was trimmed by 6 bases and J by 4 bases, leaving 7 bases between them. Germline V gives CDR1 MNHNS, CDR2 SASEGT. The CDR3 runs 12 residues. In nucleotides, the CDR3 is TGTGCCAGCAGGGAGGGGAATCAGCCCCAGCATTTT. Translated: CASREGNQPQHF.

This chain joins TRBV2 and TRBJ1-1; no clear D gene. CDR3 length: 13 residues. In germline, CDR1 is SNHLY, CDR2 FYNNEI. V lost 4 bases, J lost 0 bases, and 6 bases lay in between. The CDR3 DNA reads as TGTGCCAGCAGTGGACAAGTGAACACTGAAGCTTTCTTT. Translated, it gives CASSGQVNTEAFF.

This chain uses TRBV13 with TRBJ2-7, with TRBD1 matching 8 bases. CDR3 length: 15 residues. The germline V gene encodes CDR1 PRHDT and CDR2 FYEKMQ (reference sequence). Trimming cost V 4 bases and J 3 bases; bases outside gene matches: 8. In DNA, the CDR3 is TGTGCCAGCAGCTCGGGGGACAGGCTAATCTACGAGCAGTACTTC. Translating it yields CASSSGDRLIYEQYF.

V is TRBV5-4 and J is TRBJ1-1; the D is unclear. Germline loops: CDR1 SGHNT, CDR2 YYREEE (reference sequence). Trimming took off 3 bases at V and 0 bases at J, with 6 bases between the two ends. The CDR3 is made up of 13 amino acids. The CDR3 reads CASSSIMNTEAFF. The CDR3 nucleotides read TGTGCCAGCAGCTCCATAATGAACACTGAAGCTTTCTTT.

V gene TRBV7-2 combines with J gene TRBJ2-3; D ambiguous. Germline V gene sequence: CDR1 SGHTA, CDR2 FQGNSA. Trimming stripped 5 bases from V and 0 bases from J, with 15 bases between. CDR3 length: 16 amino acids. The CDR3 is CASSPLGIASTDTQYF. The CDR3 nucleotides read TGTGCCAGCAGCCCTTTGGGTATTGCGAGCACAGATACGCAGTATTTT.

The V gene is TRBV14, the J gene TRBJ2-2; 11 bases agree with TRBD2. The V gene's germline CDR1 is SGHDN and CDR2 FVKESK. The CDR3 is 16 amino acids. V gave up 4 bases and J gave up 2 bases; unmatched junction bases: 3. The CDR3 DNA sequence: TGTGCCAGCAGCCTACTAGCGGGGGTTAACACCGGGGAGCTGTTTTTT. It encodes CASSLLAGVNTGELFF.

The CDR3 DNA sequence: TGCGCCAGCAGTGAGGCAGGGACTACCTATGGCTACACCTTC. This codes for CASSEAGTTYGYTF. The chain carries TRBV10-1 and TRBJ1-2; D possibly corresponds to TRBD1 (5 bases). The CDR3 totals 14 residues. Germline CDR1 and CDR2: WNHNN and SYGVQD (reference sequence). The V end was cut by 2 bases, the J end by 4 bases, with 11 bases between.